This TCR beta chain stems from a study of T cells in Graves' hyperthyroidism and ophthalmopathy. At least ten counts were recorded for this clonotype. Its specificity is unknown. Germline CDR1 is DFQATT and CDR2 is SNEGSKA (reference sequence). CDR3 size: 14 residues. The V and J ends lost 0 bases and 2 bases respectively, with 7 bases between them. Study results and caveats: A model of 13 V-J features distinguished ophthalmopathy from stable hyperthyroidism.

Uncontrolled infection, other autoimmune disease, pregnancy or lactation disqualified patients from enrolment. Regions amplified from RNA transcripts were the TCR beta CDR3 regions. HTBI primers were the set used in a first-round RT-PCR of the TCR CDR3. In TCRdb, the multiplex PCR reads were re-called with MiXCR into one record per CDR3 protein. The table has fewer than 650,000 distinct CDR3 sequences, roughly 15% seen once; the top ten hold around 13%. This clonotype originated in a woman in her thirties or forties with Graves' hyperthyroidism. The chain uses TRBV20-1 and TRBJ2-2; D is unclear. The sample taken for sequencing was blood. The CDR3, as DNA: TGCAGTGCTAGAGATTCGAGTAACACCGGGGAGCTGTTTTTT. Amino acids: CSARDSSNTGELFF.